This TCR beta chain was recovered during a study of identical twins. Comment on this clonotype: Its antigen is currently unknown.

Healthy Caucasian donors formed the entire cohort. The CDR3 sequence is 13 residues long. V dropped 7 bases and J dropped 2 bases, with 11 bases sitting between them. CDR1 and CDR2 from the germline V gene are MDHEN and SYDVKM. cDNA carried unique molecular identifiers, and a universal primer site was added by template switching. Via MiXCR, TCRdb re-called the 5' RACE reads, giving one row per CDR3 protein. The sample comprises around 250,000 distinct CDR3 sequences, roughly an eighth of which are singletons, and about 3.9% rests with the top ten. Findings and caveats of the study: The analysis was cross-sectional rather than longitudinal within donors. Models underestimated TCR alpha sharing (out-of-frame) in monozygotic twins.

The sample also formed part of further work on yellow fever vaccine responses in identical twins.

The receptor was isolated from a woman aged 18-29 years in good health. The chain combines TRBV28 with TRBJ1-2; D remains ambiguous. Specimen: memory (CD45RO+) T cells sorted from blood. CDR3 residues: CASTAGGNYGYTF. As DNA, the CDR3 is TGTGCCAGCACGGCGGGAGGGAACTATGGCTACACCTTC.